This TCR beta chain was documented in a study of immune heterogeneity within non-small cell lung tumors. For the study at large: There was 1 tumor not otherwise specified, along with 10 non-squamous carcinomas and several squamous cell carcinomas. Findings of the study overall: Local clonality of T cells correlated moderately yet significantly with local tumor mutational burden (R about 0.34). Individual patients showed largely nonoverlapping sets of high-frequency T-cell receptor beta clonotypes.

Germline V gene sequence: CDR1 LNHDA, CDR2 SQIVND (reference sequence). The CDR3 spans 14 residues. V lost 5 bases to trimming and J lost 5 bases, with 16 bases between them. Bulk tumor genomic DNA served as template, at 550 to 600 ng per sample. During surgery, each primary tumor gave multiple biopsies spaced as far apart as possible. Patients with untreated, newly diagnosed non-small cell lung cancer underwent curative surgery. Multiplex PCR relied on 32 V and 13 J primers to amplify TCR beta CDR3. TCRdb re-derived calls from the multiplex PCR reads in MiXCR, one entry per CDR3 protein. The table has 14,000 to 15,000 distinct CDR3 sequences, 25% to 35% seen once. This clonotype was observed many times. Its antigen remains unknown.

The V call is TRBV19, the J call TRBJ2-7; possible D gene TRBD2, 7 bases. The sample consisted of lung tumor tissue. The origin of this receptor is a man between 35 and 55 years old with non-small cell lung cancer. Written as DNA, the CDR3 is TGTGCCAGTAGTGGGGGCGGGAGCTGGAACGAGCAGTACTTC. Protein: CASSGGGSWNEQYF.